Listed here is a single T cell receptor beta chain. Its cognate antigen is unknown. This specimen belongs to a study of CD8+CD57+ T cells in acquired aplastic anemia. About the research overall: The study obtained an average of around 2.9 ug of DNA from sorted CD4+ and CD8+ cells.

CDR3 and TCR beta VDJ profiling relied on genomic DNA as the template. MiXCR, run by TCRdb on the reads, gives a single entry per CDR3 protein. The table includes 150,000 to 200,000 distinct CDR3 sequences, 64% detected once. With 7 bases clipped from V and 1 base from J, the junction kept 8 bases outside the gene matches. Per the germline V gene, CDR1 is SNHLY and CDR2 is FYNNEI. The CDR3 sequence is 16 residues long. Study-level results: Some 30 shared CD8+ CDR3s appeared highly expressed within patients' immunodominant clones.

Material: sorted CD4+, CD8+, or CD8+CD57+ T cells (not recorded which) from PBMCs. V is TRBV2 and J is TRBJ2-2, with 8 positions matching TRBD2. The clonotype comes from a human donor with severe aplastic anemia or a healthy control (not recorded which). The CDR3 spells CASTRTGTRNTGELFF. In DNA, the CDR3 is TGTGCCAGCACCCGAACCGGGACTAGGAACACCGGGGAGCTGTTTTTT.